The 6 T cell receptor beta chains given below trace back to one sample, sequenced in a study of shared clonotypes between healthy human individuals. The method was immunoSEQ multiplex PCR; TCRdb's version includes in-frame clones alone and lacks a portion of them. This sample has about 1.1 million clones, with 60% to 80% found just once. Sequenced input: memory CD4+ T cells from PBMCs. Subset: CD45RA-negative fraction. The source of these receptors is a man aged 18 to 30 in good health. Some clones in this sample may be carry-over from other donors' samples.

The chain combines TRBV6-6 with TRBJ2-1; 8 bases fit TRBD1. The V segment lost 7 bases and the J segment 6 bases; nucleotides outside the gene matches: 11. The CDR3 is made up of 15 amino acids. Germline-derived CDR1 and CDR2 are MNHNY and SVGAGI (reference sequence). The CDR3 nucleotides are TGTGCCAGCATAATAGGGGGGACAGGAATCAATGAGCAGTTCTTC. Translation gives CASIIGGTGINEQFF.

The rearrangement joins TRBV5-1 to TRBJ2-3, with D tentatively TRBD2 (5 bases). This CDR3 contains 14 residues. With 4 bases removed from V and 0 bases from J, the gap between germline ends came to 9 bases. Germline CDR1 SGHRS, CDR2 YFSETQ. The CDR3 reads CASSPPGSTDTQYF. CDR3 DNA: TGCGCCAGCAGCCCGCCGGGAAGCACAGATACGCAGTATTTT.

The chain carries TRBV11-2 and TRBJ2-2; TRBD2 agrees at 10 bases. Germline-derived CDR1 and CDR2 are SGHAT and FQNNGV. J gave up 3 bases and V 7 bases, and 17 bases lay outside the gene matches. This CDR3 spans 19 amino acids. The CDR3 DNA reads TGTGCCAGCACCCCGTTATGGCGGGCTCTAGCGGGGGACACCGGGGAGCTGTTTTTT. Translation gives CASTPLWRALAGDTGELFF.

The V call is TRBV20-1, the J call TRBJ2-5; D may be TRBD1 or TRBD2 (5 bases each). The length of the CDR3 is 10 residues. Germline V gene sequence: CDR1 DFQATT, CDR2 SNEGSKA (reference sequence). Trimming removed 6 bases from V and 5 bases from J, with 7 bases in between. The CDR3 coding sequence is TGCAGTGCCGAGGGGGAGACCCAGTACTTC. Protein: CSAEGETQYF.

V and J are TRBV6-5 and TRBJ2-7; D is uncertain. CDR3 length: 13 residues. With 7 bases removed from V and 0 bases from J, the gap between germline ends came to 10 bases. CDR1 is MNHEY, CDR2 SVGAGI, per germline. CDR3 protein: CASMKPGSYEQYF. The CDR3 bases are TGTGCCAGCATGAAACCGGGCTCCTACGAGCAGTACTTC.

CDR3 region: CASSVPSGRDNEQFF. CDR3 bases: TGCGCCAGCAGCGTTCCTAGCGGGAGGGACAATGAGCAGTTCTTC. This chain connects TRBV5-1 to TRBJ2-1, with 12 bases lining up with TRBD2. Per the germline V gene, CDR1 is SGHRS and CDR2 is YFSETQ. This CDR3 region has 15 residues. The junction had 4 bases not matched to a gene; V was cut back by 4 bases and J by 5 bases.